This T cell receptor beta chain was identified in a study of somatic mutations in cytotoxic T cells in rheumatoid arthritis. As healthy controls, the study included blood donors who had a median age of 56 years (range roughly 21-70) and were approximately 55% female. Study results and caveats: Levels of CD8+ T-cell clonality in rheumatoid arthritis patients were statistically indistinguishable from those seen in age-matched healthy controls, with no significant difference.

To note about this clone: The antigen is unknown.

The table came from immunoSEQ multiplex PCR; TCRdb's copy has only in-frame clones and leaves some out. The table lists about 19,000 clones, approximately 87% of them singletons. Trimming took 4 bases from V and 1 from J, leaving 11 bases between them. The CDR3 is 14 amino acids. Germline-derived CDR1 and CDR2 are SGDLS and YYNGEE. The sequence derives from a man in his forties in good health. Sequencing was done on a sample of CD8+ T cells sorted from blood. This sequence joins TRBV9 and TRBJ1-1, with D maybe TRBD1 (6 bases). CDR3 in DNA: TGTGCCAGCAGCCAAGGGGGGGCGAACACTGAAGCTTTCTTT. Its translation is CASSQGGANTEAFF.